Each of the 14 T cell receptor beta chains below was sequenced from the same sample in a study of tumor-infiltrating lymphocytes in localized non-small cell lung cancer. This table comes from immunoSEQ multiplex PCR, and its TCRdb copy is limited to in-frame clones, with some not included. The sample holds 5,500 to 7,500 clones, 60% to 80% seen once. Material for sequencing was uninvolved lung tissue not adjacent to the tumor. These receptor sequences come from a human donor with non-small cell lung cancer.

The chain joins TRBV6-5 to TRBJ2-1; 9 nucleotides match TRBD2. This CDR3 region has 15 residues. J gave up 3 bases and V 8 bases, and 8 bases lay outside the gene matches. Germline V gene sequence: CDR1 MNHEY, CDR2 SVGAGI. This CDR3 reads CASFTQRGVYNEQFF. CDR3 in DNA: TGTGCCAGCTTTACCCAGCGGGGGGTCTACAATGAGCAGTTCTTC.

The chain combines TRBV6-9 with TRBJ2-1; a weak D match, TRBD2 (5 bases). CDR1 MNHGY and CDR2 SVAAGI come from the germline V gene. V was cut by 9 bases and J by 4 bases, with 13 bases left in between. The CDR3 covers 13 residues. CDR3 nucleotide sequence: TGTGCCAGTAGGACTGTAGCTTACAATGAGCAGTTCTTC. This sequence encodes CASRTVAYNEQFF.

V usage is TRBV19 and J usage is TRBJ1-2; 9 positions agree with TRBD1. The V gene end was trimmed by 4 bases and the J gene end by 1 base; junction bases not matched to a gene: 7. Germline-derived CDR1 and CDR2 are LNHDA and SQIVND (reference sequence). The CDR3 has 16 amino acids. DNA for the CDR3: TGTGCCAGTAGTAGAAAACCGGGACAGGGTAACTATGGCTACACCTTC. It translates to CASSRKPGQGNYGYTF.

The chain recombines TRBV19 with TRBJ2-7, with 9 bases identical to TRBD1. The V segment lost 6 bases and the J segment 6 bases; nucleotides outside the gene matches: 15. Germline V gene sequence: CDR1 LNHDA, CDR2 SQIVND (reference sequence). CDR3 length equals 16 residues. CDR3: CASRLGQGAPKSEQYF. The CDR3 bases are TGTGCCAGTAGGTTGGGACAGGGAGCTCCCAAATCCGAGCAGTACTTC.

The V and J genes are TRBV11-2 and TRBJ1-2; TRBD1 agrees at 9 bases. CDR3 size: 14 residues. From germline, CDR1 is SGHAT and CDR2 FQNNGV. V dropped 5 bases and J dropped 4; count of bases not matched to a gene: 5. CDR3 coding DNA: TGTGCCAGCAGCGGAACAGGGGGCGGCTATGGCTACACCTTC. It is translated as CASSGTGGGYGYTF.

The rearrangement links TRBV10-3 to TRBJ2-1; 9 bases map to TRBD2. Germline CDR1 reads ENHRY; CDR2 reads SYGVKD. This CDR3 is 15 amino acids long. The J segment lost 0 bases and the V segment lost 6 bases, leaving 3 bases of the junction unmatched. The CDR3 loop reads CAIRDSGSSYNEQFF. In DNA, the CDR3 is TGTGCCATCAGGGATAGCGGGAGCTCCTACAATGAGCAGTTCTTC.

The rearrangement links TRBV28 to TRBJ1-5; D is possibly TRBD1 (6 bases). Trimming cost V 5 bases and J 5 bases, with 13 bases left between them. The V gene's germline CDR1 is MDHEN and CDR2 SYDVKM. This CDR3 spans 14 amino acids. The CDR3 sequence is CASSTPSGDQPQHF. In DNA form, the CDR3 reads TGTGCCAGCAGTACTCCCTCAGGGGATCAGCCCCAGCATTTT. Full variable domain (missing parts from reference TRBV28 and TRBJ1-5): DVKVTQSSRYLVKRTGEKVFLECVQDMDHENMFWYRQDPGLGLRLIYFSYDVKMKEKGDIPEGYSVSREKKERFSLILESASTNQTSMYLCASSTPSGDQPQHFGDGTRLSIL.

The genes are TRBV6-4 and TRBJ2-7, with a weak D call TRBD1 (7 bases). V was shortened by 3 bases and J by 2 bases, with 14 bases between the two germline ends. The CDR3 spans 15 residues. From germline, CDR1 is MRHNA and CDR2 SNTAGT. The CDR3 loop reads CASSEQEGAAYEQYF. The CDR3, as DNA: TGTGCCAGCAGTGAACAGGAGGGGGCGGCCTACGAGCAGTACTTC.

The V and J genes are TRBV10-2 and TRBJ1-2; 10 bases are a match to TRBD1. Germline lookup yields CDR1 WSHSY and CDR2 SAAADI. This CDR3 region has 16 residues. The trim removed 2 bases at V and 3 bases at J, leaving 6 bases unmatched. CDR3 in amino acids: CASSEGSGTGDYGYTF. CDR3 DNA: TGCGCCAGCAGTGAGGGGTCCGGGACAGGGGACTATGGCTACACCTTC.

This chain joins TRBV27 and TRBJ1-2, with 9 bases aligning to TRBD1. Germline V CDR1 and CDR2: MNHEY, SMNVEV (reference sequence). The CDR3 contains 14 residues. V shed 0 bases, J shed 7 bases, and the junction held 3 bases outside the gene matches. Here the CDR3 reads CASSLSGTGLGYTF. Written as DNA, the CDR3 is TGTGCCAGCAGTTTATCAGGGACAGGGCTTGGCTACACCTTC.

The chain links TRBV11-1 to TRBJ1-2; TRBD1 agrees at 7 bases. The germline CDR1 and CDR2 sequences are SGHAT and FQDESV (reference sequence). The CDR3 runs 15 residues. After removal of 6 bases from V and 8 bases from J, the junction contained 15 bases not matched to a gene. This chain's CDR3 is CASSSTLTGALGYTF. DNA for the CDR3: TGTGCCAGCAGTTCTACCCTAACAGGGGCACTCGGCTACACCTTC.

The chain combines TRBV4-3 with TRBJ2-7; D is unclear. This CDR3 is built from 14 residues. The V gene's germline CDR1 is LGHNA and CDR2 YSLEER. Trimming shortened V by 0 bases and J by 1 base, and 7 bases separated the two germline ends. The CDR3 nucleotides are TGCGCCAGCAGCCAAGACTCCTTATCCTACGAGCAGTACTTC. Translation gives CASSQDSLSYEQYF.

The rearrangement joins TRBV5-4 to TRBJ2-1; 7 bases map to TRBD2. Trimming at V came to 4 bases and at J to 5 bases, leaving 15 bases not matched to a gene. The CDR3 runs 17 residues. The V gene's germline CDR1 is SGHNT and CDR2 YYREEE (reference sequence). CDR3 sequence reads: CASSPQLGGTRHNEQFF. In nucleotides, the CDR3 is TGTGCCAGCAGCCCGCAACTCGGGGGGACCCGGCACAATGAGCAGTTCTTC.

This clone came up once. In DNA form, the CDR3 reads TGTGCCAGCAGCGTAGCAGGATCTGGAAACACCATATATTTT. This sequence encodes CASSVAGSGNTIYF. This chain links TRBV9 with TRBJ1-3; D not certain. The CDR3 sequence is 14 residues long. The germline V gene has CDR1 SGDLS and CDR2 YYNGEE. Trimming removed 0 bases at V and 1 base at J, with 5 bases between.